The rows below give T cell receptor beta chains drawn from one sample of a study of CD8 T cells in ankylosing spondylitis. Via MiXCR, TCRdb re-called the 5' RACE reads, giving one row per CDR3 protein. The sample has about 240,000 distinct CDR3 sequences, around 9.2% seen once. Input material: blood, either unsorted or a sorted T cell fraction (not recorded which). The receptors were sampled from a male donor with ankylosing spondylitis or in good health (not recorded which). Each CDR3 is given with its conserved first and last residue. The order of the fields is CDR3 length, clone size, V gene, J gene, D gene, CDR3 protein, CDR3 DNA. The D gene is left open where the match is weak. The size of a clone is reported for some rows only, either as once, few or many, or as a class for expanded clones.

15	few	TRBV29-1	TRBJ2-1	TRBD2	CSVEDRAGGGDEQFF	TGCAGCGTTGAAGATCGTGCGGGGGGAGGGGATGAGCAGTTCTTC
15	few	TRBV7-2	TRBJ2-2	-	CASSSRTSNTGELFF	TGTGCCAGCAGCTCGCGGACGTCGAACACCGGGGAGCTGTTTTTT
16	many	TRBV7-9	TRBJ2-1	TRBD2	CASSSSSGLAINEQFF	TGTGCCAGCAGCTCCTCGTCGGGACTAGCAATCAATGAGCAGTTCTTC
18	many	TRBV3-1	TRBJ2-2	TRBD2	CASSQDPTSGGLTGELFF	TGTGCCAGCAGCCAAGATCCTACTAGCGGGGGCCTCACCGGGGAGCTGTTTTTT
13	-	TRBV5-5	TRBJ2-1	TRBD1	CASGPGTVNEQFF	TGTGCCAGCGGCCCAGGGACAGTGAATGAGCAGTTCTTC
14	few	TRBV9	TRBJ2-3	-	CASSVGRLADTQYF	TGTGCCAGCAGCGTAGGGAGATTGGCAGATACGCAGTATTTT
15	many	TRBV5-1	TRBJ2-3	-	CASSLKGPGTDTQYF	TGCGCCAGCAGCTTGAAAGGTCCCGGCACAGATACGCAGTATTTT
15	many	TRBV6-1	TRBJ2-1	TRBD1	CASRPGTGSYNEQFF	TGTGCCAGCAGGCCTGGGACAGGCTCCTACAATGAGCAGTTCTTC
18	many	TRBV23-1	TRBJ1-4	-	CASSPLSDLKRGPEKLFF	TGCGCCAGCAGCCCTCTAAGCGATCTTAAGAGGGGCCCCGAAAAACTGTTTTTT
17	few	TRBV7-9	TRBJ2-3	TRBD2	CASSAGSAGGVPDTQYF	TGTGCCAGCAGTGCAGGATCAGCGGGGGGAGTCCCAGATACGCAGTATTTT
17	many	TRBV9	TRBJ2-3	TRBD2	CASSARAGAGVADTQYF	TGTGCCAGCAGCGCCAGAGCGGGGGCGGGCGTCGCAGATACGCAGTATTTT
14	-	TRBV3-1	TRBJ2-1	TRBD2	CASSRSGRASEQFF	TGTGCCAGCAGCCGTAGCGGGAGGGCTAGTGAGCAGTTCTTC
16	many	TRBV5-1	TRBJ2-2	-	CASSFPDYTNTGELFF	TGCGCCAGCAGCTTTCCGGACTATACGAACACCGGGGAGCTGTTTTTT
14	many	TRBV20-1	TRBJ2-4	TRBD1	CSARRGQGENIQYF	TGCAGTGCTAGGCGAGGACAGGGCGAAAACATTCAGTACTTC
15	many	TRBV6-2/TRBV6-3	TRBJ1-5	-	CASSWTAESNQPQHF	TGTGCCAGCAGCTGGACAGCCGAGAGCAATCAGCCCCAGCATTTT
15	-	TRBV7-8	TRBJ2-5	TRBD1	CASSSSGQGQETQYF	TGTGCCAGCAGCTCCTCCGGACAGGGCCAAGAGACCCAGTACTTC
14	many	TRBV6-2/TRBV6-3	TRBJ1-1	-	CASSLQSQGSEAFF	TGTGCCAGCAGTCTCCAAAGCCAAGGCTCCGAAGCTTTCTTT
18	-	TRBV5-1	TRBJ2-2	TRBD2	CASSFSGLAGRMAGELFF	TGCGCCAGCAGCTTCTCCGGACTAGCGGGCCGAATGGCCGGGGAGCTGTTTTTT
14	few	TRBV5-6	TRBJ2-1	-	CASSFSPEANEQFF	TGTGCCAGCAGCTTCTCCCCTGAGGCCAATGAGCAGTTCTTC
13	few	TRBV6-2/TRBV6-3	TRBJ2-5	-	CASHLGGQETQYF	TGTGCCAGCCACTTAGGCGGCCAAGAGACCCAGTACTTC
13	many	TRBV20-1	TRBJ1-5	TRBD1	CSAPTGGNQPQHF	TGCAGTGCTCCCACAGGGGGCAATCAGCCCCAGCATTTT
14	few	TRBV13	TRBJ2-1	-	CASSYKGGGNEQFF	TGTGCCAGCAGCTACAAAGGGGGTGGCAATGAGCAGTTCTTC
14	many	TRBV12-3/TRBV12-4	TRBJ1-5	-	CASSTTGRGQPQHF	TGTGCCAGCAGTACTACAGGGAGGGGGCAGCCCCAGCATTTT
15	many	TRBV7-9	TRBJ2-2	-	CASSLGGIGTGELFF	TGTGCCAGCAGCTTAGGAGGGATTGGCACCGGGGAGCTGTTTTTT